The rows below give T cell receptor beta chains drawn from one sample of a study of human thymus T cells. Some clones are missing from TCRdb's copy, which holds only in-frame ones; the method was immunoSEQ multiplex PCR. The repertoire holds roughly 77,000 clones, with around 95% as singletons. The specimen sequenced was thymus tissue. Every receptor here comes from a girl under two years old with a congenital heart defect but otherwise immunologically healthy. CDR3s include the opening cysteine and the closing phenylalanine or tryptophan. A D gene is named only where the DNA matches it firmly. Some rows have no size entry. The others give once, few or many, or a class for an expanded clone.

CDR3aa: CASSQDPQGGGQEQFF
CDR3nt: TGCGCCAGCAGCCAAGACCCGCAGGGTGGGGGACAAGAGCAGTTCTTC
abundance: -
j_gene: TRBJ2-1
v_gene: TRBV4-3
d_gene: -

CDR3aa: CTSRGGARDPSTDTQYF
CDR3nt: TGCACCAGCAGAGGGGGGGCGCGGGACCCTAGCACAGATACGCAGTATTTT
abundance: -
j_gene: TRBJ2-3
v_gene: TRBV1
d_gene: -

CDR3aa: CARGRTPGGF
CDR3nt: TGTGCCAGAGGAAGGACTCCTGGGGGCTTC
abundance: once
j_gene: TRBJ1-2
v_gene: TRBV6-1
d_gene: -

CDR3aa: CASRRLRTEAFF
CDR3nt: TGTGCCAGCCGCAGGTTGAGAACTGAAGCTTTCTTT
abundance: -
j_gene: TRBJ1-1
v_gene: TRBV13
d_gene: -

CDR3aa: CAISESPRTVSYEQYF
CDR3nt: TGTGCCATCAGTGAGTCCCCAAGGACAGTCTCCTACGAGCAGTACTTC
abundance: -
j_gene: TRBJ2-7
v_gene: TRBV10-3
d_gene: -

CDR3aa: CASSAPREGLRGQPQHF
CDR3nt: TGTGCCAGCAGTGCGCCCCGGGAGGGCCTACGAGGTCAGCCCCAGCATTTT
abundance: -
j_gene: TRBJ1-5
v_gene: TRBV6-1
d_gene: -

CDR3aa: CASSEGGNRGFCKPQHF
CDR3nt: TGTGCCAGCAGTGAAGGAGGGAACAGGGGATTCTGTAAGCCCCAGCATTTT
abundance: -
j_gene: TRBJ1-5
v_gene: TRBV6-1
d_gene: TRBD1

CDR3aa: CASSFQEGGETDTQYF
CDR3nt: TGTGCCAGCAGTTTTCAAGAGGGAGGGGAGACAGATACGCAGTATTTT
abundance: once
j_gene: TRBJ2-3
v_gene: TRBV28
d_gene: TRBD2

CDR3aa: CASNDFNTDTQYF
CDR3nt: TGTGCCAGCAACGACTTCAACACAGATACGCAGTATTTT
abundance: -
j_gene: TRBJ2-3
v_gene: TRBV27
d_gene: -

CDR3aa: CASSREKNTEAFF
CDR3nt: TGTGCCAGCAGCAGGGAGAAGAACACTGAAGCTTTCTTT
abundance: -
j_gene: TRBJ1-1
v_gene: TRBV6-6
d_gene: -

CDR3aa: CASSVLRGLKETQYF
CDR3nt: TGCGCCAGCAGCGTTTTGAGGGGCCTAAAAGAGACCCAGTACTTC
abundance: -
j_gene: TRBJ2-5
v_gene: TRBV5-1
d_gene: -

CDR3aa: CASSSPGLANSGNTIYF
CDR3nt: TGTGCCAGCAGCTCCCCAGGGCTGGCCAACTCTGGAAACACCATATATTTT
abundance: once
j_gene: TRBJ1-3
v_gene: TRBV11-2
d_gene: -

CDR3aa: CASSPRQGEDYGYTF
CDR3nt: TGTGCCAGCTCACCGAGACAGGGGGAGGACTATGGCTACACCTTC
abundance: -
j_gene: TRBJ1-2
v_gene: TRBV18
d_gene: TRBD1

CDR3aa: CASSEALRGLVGQGTDTQYF
CDR3nt: TGTGCCAGCAGTGAAGCGCTTCGGGGGTTGGTAGGGCAGGGGACAGATACGCAGTATTTT
abundance: -
j_gene: TRBJ2-3
v_gene: TRBV2
d_gene: -

CDR3aa: CASSIDPLRVGTEAFF
CDR3nt: TGTGCCAGTAGTATAGATCCCCTAAGGGTCGGCACTGAAGCTTTCTTT
abundance: -
j_gene: TRBJ1-1
v_gene: TRBV19
d_gene: -

CDR3aa: CASSVGAVETQPRDTQYF
CDR3nt: TGTGCCAGCAGCGTGGGGGCTGTGGAGACTCAGCCTAGGGATACGCAGTATTTT
abundance: -
j_gene: TRBJ2-3
v_gene: TRBV5-6
d_gene: -

CDR3aa: CASSSWTSGKVKYEQYF
CDR3nt: TGTGCCAGCAGCTCTTGGACTAGCGGGAAGGTAAAGTACGAGCAGTACTTC
abundance: -
j_gene: TRBJ2-7
v_gene: TRBV7-2
d_gene: TRBD2

CDR3aa: CASSTYRDSLYGYTF
CDR3nt: TGCGCCAGCAGTACCTACCGGGACTCCCTCTATGGCTACACCTTC
abundance: -
j_gene: TRBJ1-2
v_gene: TRBV5-1
d_gene: -

CDR3aa: CSAPEEDTQYF
CDR3nt: TGCAGTGCGCCTGAGGAAGATACGCAGTATTTT
abundance: -
j_gene: TRBJ2-3
v_gene: TRBV20-1
d_gene: -

CDR3aa: CASSYRGFKGETQYF
CDR3nt: TGTGCCAGCAGTTATCGGGGTTTTAAGGGGGAGACCCAGTACTTC
abundance: -
j_gene: TRBJ2-5
v_gene: TRBV6-5
d_gene: -

CDR3aa: CASSFGGYTEAFF
CDR3nt: TGTGCCAGCAGCTTTGGAGGGTACACTGAAGCTTTCTTT
abundance: -
j_gene: TRBJ1-1
v_gene: TRBV12-1
d_gene: -

CDR3aa: CASSSLAGGPGDTQYF
CDR3nt: TGTGCCAGCAGCTCGCTAGCGGGAGGGCCTGGAGATACGCAGTATTTT
abundance: -
j_gene: TRBJ2-3
v_gene: TRBV11-2
d_gene: TRBD2

CDR3aa: CASSLVLAPSSSYEQYF
CDR3nt: TGTGCCAGCAGCTTGGTTCTAGCGCCTAGTTCCTCCTACGAGCAGTACTTC
abundance: -
j_gene: TRBJ2-7
v_gene: TRBV7-6
d_gene: -

CDR3aa: CASSVRTSGYEQYF
CDR3nt: TGCGCCAGCAGCGTGAGGACTAGCGGGTACGAGCAGTACTTC
abundance: -
j_gene: TRBJ2-7
v_gene: TRBV5-1
d_gene: TRBD2

CDR3aa: CASSFKAGTESYYEQYF
CDR3nt: TGTGCCAGCAGCTTCAAGGCCGGGACAGAGTCGTACTACGAGCAGTACTTC
abundance: -
j_gene: TRBJ2-7
v_gene: TRBV5-4
d_gene: TRBD1

CDR3aa: CASSFGAGGETQYF
CDR3nt: TGCGCCAGCAGCTTCGGGGCAGGGGGAGAGACCCAGTACTTC
abundance: -
j_gene: TRBJ2-5
v_gene: TRBV5-1
d_gene: TRBD1

CDR3aa: CASSPRGSGRVDEQFF
CDR3nt: TGTGCCAGCAGCCCCCGGGGGAGCGGGAGGGTCGATGAGCAGTTCTTC
abundance: -
j_gene: TRBJ2-1
v_gene: TRBV11-2
d_gene: TRBD2

CDR3aa: CASSADRDYGYTF
CDR3nt: TGCGCCAGCAGTGCGGACAGGGACTATGGCTACACCTTC
abundance: -
j_gene: TRBJ1-2
v_gene: TRBV5-1
d_gene: TRBD1

CDR3aa: CASSLVGLVTDTQYF
CDR3nt: TGTGCCAGCAGCTTAGTAGGGCTAGTTACAGATACGCAGTATTTT
abundance: -
j_gene: TRBJ2-3
v_gene: TRBV7-9
d_gene: -

CDR3aa: CASSLGLAVYEQYF
CDR3nt: TGTGCCAGCAGCTTGGGACTAGCGGTCTACGAGCAGTACTTC
abundance: -
j_gene: TRBJ2-7
v_gene: TRBV11-2
d_gene: TRBD2

CDR3aa: CASSSPQGRTSGTDTQYF
CDR3nt: TGTGCCAGCAGCTCCCCCCAGGGTAGGACTAGCGGTACAGATACGCAGTATTTT
abundance: -
j_gene: TRBJ2-3
v_gene: TRBV5-6
d_gene: TRBD2

CDR3aa: CATAQLAALSNQPQHF
CDR3nt: TGTGCCACCGCCCAGCTGGCAGCCCTTAGCAATCAGCCCCAGCATTTT
abundance: -
j_gene: TRBJ1-5
v_gene: TRBV15
d_gene: -

CDR3aa: CASSSLLRGGTDTQYF
CDR3nt: TGTGCCAGCAGCTCTCTCCTCAGGGGAGGCACAGATACGCAGTATTTT
abundance: -
j_gene: TRBJ2-3
v_gene: TRBV5-4
d_gene: -

CDR3aa: CASSGTLDDTEAFF
CDR3nt: TGTGCCAGCAGTGGGACACTGGATGACACTGAAGCTTTCTTT
abundance: -
j_gene: TRBJ1-1
v_gene: TRBV6-1
d_gene: -

CDR3aa: CASSLSRDKNTGELFF
CDR3nt: TGTGCCAGCAGTTTATCGCGGGACAAGAACACCGGGGAGCTGTTTTTT
abundance: -
j_gene: TRBJ2-2
v_gene: TRBV27
d_gene: -

CDR3aa: CASVGLYYNEQFF
CDR3nt: TGTGCTAGTGTCGGGCTGTACTACAATGAGCAGTTCTTC
abundance: -
j_gene: TRBJ2-1
v_gene: TRBV12-5
d_gene: -

CDR3aa: CAWLGQGAPSGANVLTF
CDR3nt: TGTGCCTGGTTGGGACAGGGGGCTCCTTCTGGGGCCAACGTCCTGACTTTC
abundance: -
j_gene: TRBJ2-6
v_gene: TRBV30
d_gene: TRBD1

CDR3aa: CASSIPHDADTAGYNEQFF
CDR3nt: TGTGCCAGTAGTATACCCCATGACGCGGACACAGCAGGGTACAATGAGCAGTTCTTC
abundance: once
j_gene: TRBJ2-1
v_gene: TRBV19
d_gene: -

CDR3aa: CASSPLAGETPSYEQYF
CDR3nt: TGTGCCAGCAGTCCCCTAGCGGGAGAGACCCCCTCCTACGAGCAGTACTTC
abundance: once
j_gene: TRBJ2-7
v_gene: TRBV28
d_gene: TRBD2

CDR3aa: CASSVGPGLAGANEQFF
CDR3nt: TGTGCCAGCAGCGTAGGCCCGGGACTAGCGGGAGCCAATGAGCAGTTCTTC
abundance: -
j_gene: TRBJ2-1
v_gene: TRBV9
d_gene: TRBD2

CDR3aa: CASSYTSGRANEQFF
CDR3nt: TGTGCCAGCAGTTACACTAGCGGGAGGGCCAATGAGCAGTTCTTC
abundance: -
j_gene: TRBJ2-1
v_gene: TRBV6-5
d_gene: TRBD2

CDR3aa: CASSQGGSNYGYTF
CDR3nt: TGCGCCAGCAGCCAAGGGGGTTCTAACTATGGCTACACCTTC
abundance: -
j_gene: TRBJ1-2
v_gene: TRBV4-1
d_gene: -

CDR3aa: CASSLSAGLINGYTF
CDR3nt: TGTGCCAGCAGTTTATCCGCGGGCTTAATCAATGGCTACACCTTC
abundance: -
j_gene: TRBJ1-2
v_gene: TRBV27
d_gene: -